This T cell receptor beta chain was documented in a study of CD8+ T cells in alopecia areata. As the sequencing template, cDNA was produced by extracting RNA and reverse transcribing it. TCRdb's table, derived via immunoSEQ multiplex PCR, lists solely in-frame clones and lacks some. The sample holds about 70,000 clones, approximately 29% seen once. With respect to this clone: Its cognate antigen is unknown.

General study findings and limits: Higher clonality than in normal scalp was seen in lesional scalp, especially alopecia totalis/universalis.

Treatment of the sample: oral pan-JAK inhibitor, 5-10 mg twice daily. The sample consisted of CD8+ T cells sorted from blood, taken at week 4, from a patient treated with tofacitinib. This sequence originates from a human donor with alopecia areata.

CDR3 protein: CASSQTRLAANTGELFF. The CDR3, as DNA: TGCGCCAGCAGCCAAACCCGACTAGCAGCGAACACCGGGGAGCTGTTTTTT. The chain couples TRBV4-3 to TRBJ2-2; 7 nucleotides match TRBD2. The CDR3 covers 17 residues. The germline V gene has CDR1 LGHNA and CDR2 YSLEER. J lost 0 bases, V lost 2 bases, and 6 bases had no gene match.